This T cell receptor (beta chain) emerged from a study of cytomegalovirus exposure and HLA in healthy donors (dated by TCRdb to 2016 to 2017). About the full investigation: An earlier analysis of under 600 of the donors reported 250 to 300 Gb of sequence data and 100 million to 140 million unique TCR beta sequences from some 180 million T cells. About 280 gigabases of sequencing data and roughly 80 million unique TCR sequences made up an early release that covered roughly 670 HLA-typed donors. The genetic ancestry cluster associated with self-reported Caucasian donors included roughly four fifths of the 398 genotyped donors. The study was designed to test whether signatures of past pathogen exposure could be identified by cataloging public T cell receptors. The T cell repertoires of under 700 subjects were profiled by immunosequencing and related to cytomegalovirus serostatus. Along with the roughly 710-subject first cohort, a separate validation cohort of over a hundred different subjects was used. The study combined high-throughput TCR immunosequencing, statistical association of individual TCRs with disease status, and machine learning to predict cytomegalovirus infection status. A later analysis re-analyzed previously published TCR beta repertoires from 650 to 800 donors and added high-resolution HLA genotyping to study TCR occurrence patterns. Rather than using new phenotypic data, the later analysis identified candidate immune exposures from TCR beta sequences and from how often those sequences occurred across donors. In an earlier analysis of a few hundred of the donors, high-throughput TCR beta sequencing was used to judge whether each TCR beta V gene segment behaved as functional or pseudogenic. Donor age, sex, ethnicity and CMV serostatus were compiled alongside the repertoire data. A later genetic analysis took genome-wide SNP genotypes for about 65% of the 666 donors and used that subset as a discovery cohort. All discovery cohort repertoires had been generated on a single sequencing platform. Class I and class II HLA loci were covered by the typing at four-digit resolution. The number of donors typed differed by locus, with about 629-630 for A, B, C, DRB1 and DQB1, over 500 for DQA1, some 570 for DPA1, and under 490 for DPB1. Four or five DR-DQ haplotypes were handled as single units for association and clustering because linkage in the cohort was strong. Across some 400 genotyped donors of the cohort, an average of about 220,000 unique TCR beta nucleotide sequences per donor were sequenced, and around 20% of those sequences were non-productive.

The cohort was made up of about 610 healthy bone marrow donors. All cohort members were sampled while nominally healthy, although unrecorded immune exposures were likely present. The donor tested CMV seropositive, placing the donor among the roughly 300 seropositive members of the cohort. Every donor gave a peripheral blood sample, and the peripheral blood mononuclear cells from that sample were used for TCR beta sequencing. The Qiagen DNeasy Blood Extraction Kit was used to extract genomic DNA from the blood cell samples. What the work shows at the level of the full study, not this receptor alone: A total of 150 to 200 TCR beta chains were listed by the study as associated with cytomegalovirus. Some IMGT-functional V segments, including TRBV6-2 and TRBV6-3, could not be distinguished by the 87-base-pair reads and were therefore excluded. Sequencing depth was assumed to be roughly uniform across donors in the presence/absence analyses, though that assumption may not hold. Most TCR sequences were observed very rarely across donors, whereas some public TCRs were present in many individuals. A later genetic analysis associated a missense DCLRE1C variant with V-gene and J-gene trimming of TCR beta chains, and an independent cohort replicated the association. In a later analysis, about 17,000 TCR beta sequences were associated with specific HLA alleles at a false discovery rate of 0.05. For the cohort, immune exposure information was limited to CMV serostatus. In a later analysis, TCR association rates were found to vary across HLA loci, with the most associated TCRs seen for DRB1 alleles and the fewest for HLA-C alleles. A later analysis reported that several top co-occurrence clusters appeared linked to parvovirus B19, influenza, CMV and Epstein-Barr virus. In a later analysis, HLA-associated TCR beta chains showed more clonal expansion and lower generation probabilities than non-associated chains that were equally common. Linkage disequilibrium might explain the correlated functional status among segregating V segments, but an unknown experimental factor could not be ruled out. Because some donors lacked HLA typing at each locus, the association tests relied only on the typed subset. A few of the identified cytomegalovirus-associated TCR beta chains were confirmed in vitro to be specific for cytomegalovirus antigens. Compared with the approximately 720-donor mean, donors in an Asian-associated ancestry cluster had fewer N-insertions in productive TCRs, according to a later genetic analysis. Cytomegalovirus status was reported to be diagnosed by the classifier with high specificity and sensitivity in both the original and validation cohorts. The earlier analysis of approximately 590 of the donors excluded 15 to 20 rarely observed V segments, including chromosome 9 orphons, because counts were too low. This cohort had only TCR beta chains sequenced, and the lack of alpha or paired-chain data limited which features could be detected. Broadly in line with IMGT annotations, most TCR beta V segments showed up in productive rearrangements about 90% or about 30% of the time in an earlier analysis of roughly 590 of the donors. In a later analysis, most CMV-associated TCR beta chains were found to appear HLA-restricted, with HLA associations seemingly driven largely by CMV exposure. Assigning TCR associations to individual alleles was difficult when HLA alleles, especially DR and DQ, strongly co-occurred. A cluster of highly shared sequence variants was judged likely to be a technical artifact of the sequencing pipeline. According to the authors, the approach could potentially be generalized to other disease states and immunological phenotypes. A further reported finding was that TCR beta sequences accurately predicted the HLA-A and HLA-B alleles for most subjects in the first cohort.

About this clone itself: Its binding antigen is unknown. No base qualities exist here, and no much larger clone lies one base off it.

CDR1 and CDR2 are read off the germline V gene (reference sequence) as GTSNPN and SVGIG. V drops 0 bases and J drops 3 bases, leaving 8 bases in between. Its CDR3 holds 13 amino acids, cysteine through phenylalanine. Of all the DNA, just the CDR3 is kept, 39 bases in frame from base 1. To prepare the library, the immunoSEQ multiplex PCR assay was applied. The multiplex PCR relied on a mix of 60 forward primers for TCR Vbeta segments and 13 reverse primers for TCR Jbeta segments. Amplification of the CDR3 region of rearranged TCR beta genes was performed with a multiplex PCR assay on genomic DNA. Amplified TCR beta libraries were sequenced as 87-base-pair reads on the Illumina HiSeq System. The original pipeline was this. Across the 500 to 850 repertoires, a later analysis counted approximately 83 million unique TCR beta chains, roughly 11 million of which were shared by at least two donors. Raw reads were error-corrected and collapsed into unique sequences with a nearest-neighbor algorithm that merged closely related sequences to remove PCR and sequencing errors. CDR3 sequences were aligned to IMGT reference sequences to assign V, D and J gene segments. For a sequence to be retained, at least a six-nucleotide match to both a V gene segment and a J gene segment was required. Rearrangements were classified as productive when the CDR3 lacked stop codons and remained in frame with V and J, and all other rearrangements were classified as non-productive. Following IMGT convention, CDR3 was defined as the stretch from the second conserved V-encoded cysteine to the conserved J-encoded phenylalanine. The earlier analysis of 587 of the donors excluded sequences that lacked an unambiguous match to a single V gene segment. An earlier analysis of a few hundred of the donors called V segments functional above 56.7% productive rearrangements and segregating when the between-donor standard deviation exceeded 5%. A statistical classification framework was developed to diagnose cytomegalovirus status using the catalog of TCR beta chain sequences. In a later analysis, V and J genes were assigned by comparing TCR nucleotide sequences against IMGT/GENE-DB human TR gene sequences. The TCRdist pipeline was used in a later analysis to assign CDR3 sequences and most-parsimonious VDJ recombination scenarios. In a later analysis, each TCR beta chain was defined by its CDR3 amino acid sequence together with its V-gene family, and reads without a unique V-gene family were excluded. A later analysis removed 592 highly shared, low-generation-probability nucleotide sequences to deal with suspected cross-contamination and a sequencing artifact. A later analysis calculated a clonal expansion index for each public chain from normalized within-repertoire ranks of inferred template counts. In a later analysis, generation probabilities were computed with a VDJ recombination model fitted to out-of-frame rearrangements, and the resulting probabilities were checked against IGoR. Hypergeometric tests were used in a later analysis to score TCR-TCR, TCR-HLA and TCR-CMV co-occurrence, with a repertoire-size bias correction applied to the TCR pairs. False discovery rates were estimated in a later analysis by permuting HLA or CMV assignments 20 times. In a later analysis, co-occurring TCRs were grouped with DBSCAN, and TCRdist sequence similarity was added when clustering was performed within HLA-allele-positive subsets. For co-occurrence clustering, repertoires with fewer than 30,000 or more than 120,000 public chains were excluded, along with five repertoires with anomalous nucleotide sharing. The table was pulled from immuneACCESS by TCRdb, which kept in-frame rearrangements only. Such tables lose some clones; where checked, under half of the loss comes from unresolved V genes, and the rest has no known cause. V and J calls plus clone size are reproduced from that table; the DNA served to infer D and trimming. Across this sample there are about 170,000 clones, with approximately 72% seen only once. The ten largest clones add up to approximately 6.9% of the sample.

The sequenced material came from PBMCs. Recombination joined TRBV30 with TRBJ1-1; a tentative D match to TRBD1 spans 6 bases. This receptor was taken from a man between 35 and 55 years old in good health and CMV-seropositive. The nucleotides are TGTGCCTGGAGTGTAAGGGGGTACACTGAAGCTTTCTTT. It codes for CAWSVRGYTEAFF.